This paragraph reports one TCR beta chain. The CDR3 extends over 15 amino acids. The V and J ends lost 0 bases and 5 bases respectively, with 13 bases between them. Germline V CDR1 and CDR2: SGHRS, YFSETQ. The data belong to a study of shared clonotypes between healthy human individuals. The wider study: Donors had three CD4 naive, three CD4 memory, two CD8 naive and one CD8 memory plate apiece.

The protocol was immunoSEQ multiplex PCR, while the TCRdb copy is restricted to in-frame clones and leaves out a portion. The sample records 2 million to 3 million clones, roughly 93% being singletons. Sequences were obtained from naive CD4+ T cells from PBMCs. Sample subset: CD45RA+ positively selected. This TCR derives from a man aged 18 to 30 in good health. Some clones in this sample may be carry-over from other donors' samples. The chain couples TRBV5-1 to TRBJ2-3; maybe TRBD1 (6 bases). The CDR3 here is CASSLATGSLDTQYF. The CDR3 DNA sequence: TGCGCCAGCAGCTTGGCTACAGGGAGTTTAGATACGCAGTATTTT.